This TCR beta chain is from a study of blood T cell repertoires in COVID-19. Study in general: Spain, Italy and the United States supplied samples that represented acute and convalescent COVID-19.

Each recovered donor of Cohort 3 presented with two negative PCRs, clearance, or symptom resolution. Per the study methods: Quantification of nucleated cells was approximated via reference gene primer amplification. This table comes from immunoSEQ multiplex PCR, and its TCRdb copy is limited to in-frame clones, with some not included. D and trimming come from the DNA, and the V and J calls and clone size come from that table. The table includes around 300,000 clones, around 85% detected once. The sequence derives from a woman aged 45-60 years who had recovered from COVID-19. Sequencing was carried out using PBMCs or T cells enriched from blood (not recorded which).

The CDR3, as DNA: TGTGCCACCAGTGACCAGGGACACAGTCCCCGGGAGACCCAGTACTTC. As protein: CATSDQGHSPRETQYF. This rearrangement joins TRBV24-1 to TRBJ2-5; D may be TRBD1 (6 bases). CDR1 and CDR2 from the germline V gene are KGHDR and SFDVKD. V lost 4 bases to trimming and J lost 5 bases, with 19 bases between them. CDR3 length: 16 residues.